This entry concerns a single TCR beta chain. One junction end disagrees with the germline gene, perhaps due to a read error. This sample stems from a study of tumor and adjacent non-tumor tissue in lung cancer. TCRbeta libraries were built with three rounds of nested PCR, modified from ARM-PCR. From the multiplex PCR reads, TCRdb called clonotypes with MiXCR, one entry per CDR3 protein. Among around 200,000 distinct CDR3 sequences listed, about 71% were seen once. No cell sorting was done before RNA was extracted from the tissue. CDR3 length: 15 amino acids. Germline lookup yields CDR1 SQVTM and CDR2 ANQGSEA.

V usage is TRBV29-1 and J usage is TRBJ1-6; 10 nucleotides line up with TRBD1. The receptor's source is a man aged 55 to 69 with non-small cell lung cancer. Sequenced material: lung tumor tissue. The CDR3 coding sequence is TGCAGCGCCAACTTGGGGACAGGGGTTCGTTCACCTCTCCACTTT. This codes for CSANLGTGVRSPLHF.